The entry that follows covers one TCR beta chain sequence. Antigen: not known. The data were taken from a study of cytomegalovirus exposure and HLA in healthy donors. The V and J ends lost 5 bases and 3 bases respectively, with 11 bases between them. The germline V gene encodes CDR1 SGHRS and CDR2 YFSETQ. This CDR3 comprises 13 residues. The PCR had 60 Vbeta and 13 Jbeta primers. Repertoires were generated with immunoSEQ multiplex PCR, while TCRdb's copy carries only in-frame clones and drops some. The sample has over 65,000 clones, approximately 78% seen once. Donors sampled were nominally healthy, though unrecorded immune exposures were likely. Study-level results: Within a later analysis, the majority of CMV-associated TCR beta chains appeared HLA-restricted. Investigators reported over 150 TCR beta chains as tied to cytomegalovirus. The authors excluded some V segments, including TRBV6-2 and TRBV6-3, as indistinguishable.

The V and J genes are TRBV5-1 and TRBJ2-5; tentative D call: TRBD1 (6 bases). The TCR sequence derives from a man aged 35-49 years in good health and CMV-seronegative. Sequencing was performed on PBMCs. CDR3 sequence reads: CASRLRQEETQYF. In nucleotides, the CDR3 is TGCGCCAGCAGACTTAGACAGGAAGAGACCCAGTACTTC.